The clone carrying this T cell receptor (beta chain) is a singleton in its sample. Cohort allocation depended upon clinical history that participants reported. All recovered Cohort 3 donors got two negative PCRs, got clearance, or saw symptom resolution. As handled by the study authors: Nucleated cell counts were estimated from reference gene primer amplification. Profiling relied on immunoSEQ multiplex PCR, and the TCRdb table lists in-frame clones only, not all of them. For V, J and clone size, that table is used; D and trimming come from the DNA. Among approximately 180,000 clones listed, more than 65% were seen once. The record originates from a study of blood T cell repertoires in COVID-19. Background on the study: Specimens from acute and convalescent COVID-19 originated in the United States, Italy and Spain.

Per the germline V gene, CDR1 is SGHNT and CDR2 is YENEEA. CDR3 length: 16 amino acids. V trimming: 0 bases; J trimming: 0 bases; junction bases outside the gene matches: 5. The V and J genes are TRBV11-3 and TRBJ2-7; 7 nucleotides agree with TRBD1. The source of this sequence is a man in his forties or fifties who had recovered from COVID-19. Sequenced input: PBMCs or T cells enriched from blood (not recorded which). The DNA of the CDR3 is TGTGCCAGCAGCTTAGATGGGACAGTCAACTCCTACGAGCAGTACTTC. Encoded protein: CASSLDGTVNSYEQYF.